Below are 3 T cell receptor beta chains sequenced from a single sample in a study of blood T cell repertoires in COVID-19. Clones were sequenced by immunoSEQ multiplex PCR, and TCRdb holds only the in-frame ones, with some missing. The sample contains 250,000 to 350,000 clones, 75% to 90% of which appear only once. Sequencing was done on a sample of peripheral blood. The source is a woman in her sixties or seventies with acute or convalescent COVID-19.

V usage is TRBV6-2 or TRBV6-3 and J usage is TRBJ1-1; the D gene is possibly TRBD1 (5 bases). Trimming pared 0 bases from V and 2 bases from J, leaving 7 bases between. CDR1 is MNHEY, CDR2 SVGEGT, per germline. The CDR3 spans 14 residues. The DNA for the CDR3 is TGTGCCAGCAGTTACTCGACAGCAAACACTGAAGCTTTCTTT. Amino acids: CASSYSTANTEAFF.

This chain links TRBV5-5 with TRBJ2-1; 7 bases are shared with TRBD1. The CDR3 runs to 17 residues. The trim removed 4 bases at V and 3 bases at J, leaving 13 bases unmatched. CDR1 SGHKS and CDR2 YYEKEE come from the germline V gene (reference sequence). For the CDR3, the DNA is TGTGCCAGCAGCCCTCGAGGCGAGGGGGCAGTCTACAATGAGCAGTTCTTC. It codes for CASSPRGEGAVYNEQFF. Complete variable domain (other parts from reference TRBV5-5 and TRBJ2-1): DAGVTQSPTHLIKTRGQQVTLRCSPISGHKSVSWYQQVLGQGPQFIFQYYEKEERGRGNFPDRFSARQFPNYSSELNVNALLLGDSALYLCASSPRGEGAVYNEQFFGPGTRLTVL.

The chain links TRBV5-1 to TRBJ1-4, with 8 bases lining up with TRBD1. CDR1 SGHRS and CDR2 YFSETQ come from the germline V gene. V shed 4 bases and J 5 bases; nucleotides not matched to a gene: 10. The CDR3 totals 16 residues. The CDR3 DNA sequence: TGCGCCAGCAGCCCGGTCGTCCGGGACAGGAATGAAAAACTGTTTTTT. This encodes CASSPVVRDRNEKLFF.